This T cell receptor beta chain was profiled in a study of human T cells and chemical hapten exposure. Study-wide background: A roughly 2 cm by roughly 2 cm inner upper arm patch received 2% DPC for sensitization. Study findings and constraints: In the PT1 data, expanded TCR counts showed a positive correlation with patch test score. No change in TCRs above 1 in 1000 frequency was produced by DPC sensitization.

Turning to this clonotype: Antigen: not known.

Deletions cut 3 bases from V and 3 bases from J, with 14 bases between. This CDR3 spans 15 amino acids. Germline-derived CDR1 and CDR2 are MNHEY and SVGAGI. TCRdb processed the RACE reads anew with MiXCR; each CDR3 protein has one entry. The sample carries about 110,000 distinct CDR3 sequences, about 34% recorded once. Documented time point: patch test 3, about 24 weeks after DPC sensitization. Noted treatment: therapeutic diphenylcyclopropenone sensitization with weekly scalp DPC. Sequencing used whole blood, obtained in connection with sensitization to the hapten diphenylcyclopropenone (DPC). The genes are TRBV6-5 and TRBJ1-2; a weak D match, TRBD1 (5 bases). This sequence was found in a man in his forties with alopecia areata. Some clones in this sample may be carry-over from other donors' samples. The CDR3 DNA follows: TGTGCCAGCAGTTATACACAGCAGGGCCACTATGGCTACACCTTC. Its translation is CASSYTQQGHYGYTF.